This T cell receptor beta chain was sequenced in a study of CD8+CD57+ T cells in acquired aplastic anemia. Looking at the study overall: An average of roughly 3.2 ug of DNA was obtained from sorted CD4+ and CD8+ cells.

The CDR3 runs 14 residues. CDR1 is SEHNR, CDR2 FQNEAQ, per germline (reference sequence). V was clipped by 5 bases and J by 6 bases, with 14 bases between them. Genomic DNA, serving as template, underwent TCR beta VDJ and CDR3 profiling. TCRdb re-analysed the reads in MiXCR, keeping a single row per CDR3 protein. The table includes tens of thousands of distinct CDR3 sequences, around 55% detected once. Sequencing used sorted CD4+, CD8+, or CD8+CD57+ T cells (not recorded which) from PBMCs. This rearrangement joins TRBV7-9 to TRBJ1-5; no definite D call. This clonotype was sampled from a human donor in good health, serving as a control. The CDR3 bases are TGTGCCAGCAGCCCATCCCCCGGCCCTCAGCCCCAGCATTTT. Protein sequence: CASSPSPGPQPQHF.